The 8 T cell receptor beta chains below come from one sample, sequenced in a study of OX40 agonist ivuxolimab in advanced cancers. TCRdb's copy holds only in-frame clones and misses some; the assay was immunoSEQ multiplex PCR. This sample has tens of thousands of clones, with 75% to 90% found just once. The specimen comprised CD4+ or CD8+ T cells sorted from blood, sampled in a trial of the OX40 agonist ivuxolimab. The receptor source for this set is an adult with an advanced solid tumor such as melanoma, head and neck, liver or kidney cancer.

This clone was counted a single time. The rearrangement uses TRBV5-1 and TRBJ2-2; D possibly corresponds to TRBD1 (5 bases). Trimming took 2 bases from V and 1 from J, leaving 9 bases between them. CDR3 size: 15 residues. CDR1 is SGHRS and CDR2 is YFSETQ in the germline V gene. CDR3 sequence: CASSFRQGNTGELFF. The CDR3 nucleotides are TGCGCCAGCAGCTTCAGGCAGGGGAACACCGGGGAGCTGTTTTTT.

The V gene is TRBV2, the J gene TRBJ1-2; 9 bases line up with TRBD1. Looked up from germline, CDR1 is SNHLY and CDR2 is FYNNEI. J gave up 7 bases and V 2 bases, and 11 bases lay outside the gene matches. This CDR3 spans 16 amino acids. The CDR3 spells CASSEIRGTGWSGYTF. CDR3 in DNA: TGTGCCAGCAGTGAAATCCGCGGGACAGGGTGGTCTGGCTACACCTTC.

The gene calls are TRBV6-5 and TRBJ2-7, with 10 bases fitting TRBD2. CDR3 length: 15 amino acids. Trimming took 6 bases from V and 1 from J; bases not matched to a gene: 6. The germline gives CDR1 MNHEY, CDR2 SVGAGI. CDR3 coding DNA: TGTGCCAGCAGCCCCAGCGGGGGGGGGTCCTACGAGCAGTACTTC. It specifies CASSPSGGGSYEQYF.

Only one count was recorded for this clone. This CDR3 reads CASSFDRKIYNSPLHF. The CDR3 DNA is TGTGCCAGCAGTTTTGACAGAAAGATCTATAATTCACCCCTCCACTTT. The chain recombines TRBV27 with TRBJ1-6; maybe TRBD1 (5 bases). V dropped 3 bases and J dropped 3 bases, with 12 bases sitting between them. The CDR3 runs 16 residues. Germline lookup yields CDR1 MNHEY and CDR2 SMNVEV (reference sequence).

The chain uses TRBV10-3 and TRBJ2-5; 7 nucleotides align to TRBD2. CDR1 is ENHRY, CDR2 SYGVKD, per germline. There are 14 residues in the CDR3. V lost 6 bases to trimming and J lost 4 bases; unmatched junction nucleotides: 8. CDR3 residues: CAISGTSVRETQYF. CDR3 sequence (DNA): TGTGCCATCAGCGGCACTAGCGTTAGAGAGACCCAGTACTTC.

This chain joins TRBV2 and TRBJ2-5; D might be TRBD2 (6 bases). The germline V gene encodes CDR1 SNHLY and CDR2 FYNNEI. This CDR3 has 14 residues. Trimming shortened V by 6 bases and J by 4 bases, and 15 bases separated the two germline ends. CDR3: CASSSIQGGETQYF. In DNA form, the CDR3 reads TGTGCCAGCAGCTCTATCCAGGGAGGAGAGACCCAGTACTTC.

CDR3 region: CASSVRDRSGSSDGNTIYF. DNA of the CDR3: TGTGCCAGCAGTGTAAGGGACAGATCCGGCTCGTCCGATGGAAACACCATATATTTT. This rearrangement joins TRBV2 to TRBJ1-3, with 7 bases that match TRBD1. This CDR3 contains 19 residues. Germline CDR1 and CDR2: SNHLY and FYNNEI. Unmatched junction bases numbered 18, after V lost 4 bases and J lost 3 bases.

V is TRBV5-6 and J is TRBJ2-3; D gene ambiguous. Trimming took 4 bases from V and 2 from J, leaving 8 bases between them. CDR1 is SGHDT and CDR2 is YYEEEE in the germline V gene. The CDR3 spans 13 residues. The CDR3 spells CASSLPDTDTQYF. The CDR3 DNA is TGTGCCAGCAGCCTGCCGGACACAGATACGCAGTATTTT. Together with reference TRBV5-6 and TRBJ2-3, the CDR3 gives the full variable domain: DAGVTQSPTHLIKTRGQQVTLRCSPKSGHDTVSWYQQALGQGPQFIFQYYEEEERQRGNFPDRFSGHQFPNYSSELNVNALLLGDSALYLCASSLPDTDTQYFGPGTRLTVL.